The 6 T cell receptor beta chains presented below share a single source sample, sequenced in a study of blood T cell repertoires in COVID-19. The repertoire was sequenced with immunoSEQ multiplex PCR; TCRdb's copy has only in-frame clones and lacks some. This sample has some 100,000 clones, with roughly 92% found just once. Sequenced sample: peripheral blood. All receptors come from a man in his 70s with acute or convalescent COVID-19.

The chain couples TRBV6-5 to TRBJ1-5; TRBD1 aligns across 8 bases. The CDR3 consists of 15 residues. Germline CDR1 reads MNHEY; CDR2 reads SVGAGI. The J segment lost 7 bases and the V segment lost 6 bases, leaving 11 bases of the junction unmatched. In DNA, the CDR3 is TGTGCCAGCAGGAGACTGGACAGGGCCCGACAGCCCCAGCATTTT. Translating it yields CASRRLDRARQPQHF.

This rearrangement joins TRBV6-9 to TRBJ2-5; 9 bases match TRBD2. The V and J ends lost 8 bases and 3 bases, in that order; junction bases with no gene match: 10. There are 15 residues in the CDR3. Germline V lookup: CDR1 MNHGY, CDR2 SVAAGI. As DNA, the CDR3 is TGTGCCAGCCCGTCGCCTAGCGGGGTCGAAGAGACCCAGTACTTC. Translating it yields CASPSPSGVEETQYF.

The chain uses TRBV2 and TRBJ2-2; no reliable D call. This CDR3 has 15 amino acids. Germline values: CDR1 SNHLY, CDR2 FYNNEI. V lost 3 bases and J lost 0, with 8 bases in between. The CDR3 sequence is CASSDGQANTGELFF. CDR3 DNA: TGTGCCAGCAGTGACGGTCAGGCGAACACCGGGGAGCTGTTTTTT.

The chain is built from TRBV29-1 and TRBJ2-3, with 8 nucleotides matching TRBD2. Germline CDR1 is SQVTM and CDR2 is ANQGSEA. Germline trimming cut 6 bases from V and 0 bases from J; bases unmatched to any gene: 8. The CDR3 is 15 residues long. The CDR3 loop is CSVAQLAASTDTQYF. As DNA, the CDR3 is TGCAGCGTCGCCCAACTAGCGGCTAGCACAGATACGCAGTATTTT.

With regard to this clone: This sample includes further DNA sequences coding for the same CDR3. This chain connects TRBV7-2 to TRBJ2-2; 10 nucleotides agree with TRBD2. CDR3 length equals 19 residues. V lost 2 bases, J lost 5 bases, and 14 bases stayed unmatched. Germline values: CDR1 SGHTA, CDR2 FQGNSA. The CDR3 coding sequence is TGTGCCAGCAGCTTACTTTATCAAGCGGGGGGGCCCCGAACCGGGGAGCTGTTTTTT. Protein sequence: CASSLLYQAGGPRTGELFF.

This chain uses TRBV11-2 with TRBJ2-2, with 15 bases lining up with TRBD2. The CDR3 has 18 amino acids. Germline V gives CDR1 SGHAT, CDR2 FQNNGV. With 5 bases clipped from V and 1 base from J, the junction kept 5 bases outside the gene matches. The CDR3 DNA is TGTGCCAGCAGCCCCCCGGGACTAGCGGGGGGGAACACCGGGGAGCTGTTTTTT. Amino acid sequence: CASSPPGLAGGNTGELFF.